Shown below are 27 T cell receptor beta chains from a single sample sequenced in a study of cytomegalovirus exposure and HLA in healthy donors. Researchers ran the PCR with 60 Vbeta and 13 Jbeta primers. Profiling relied on immunoSEQ multiplex PCR, and the TCRdb table lists in-frame clones only, not all of them. The table records 75,000 to 100,000 clones, approximately 85% of them present only once. The material sequenced was PBMCs. These receptors all stem from a man between 40 and 49 years old in good health and CMV-seropositive.

CDR3 sequence (DNA): TGTGCCATCAGAGGGGACACCTCCTACGAGCAGTACTTC. This translates into CAIRGDTSYEQYF. The rearrangement joins TRBV10-3 to TRBJ2-7, with a possible D match to TRBD1 (6 bases). Germline CDR1 is ENHRY and CDR2 is SYGVKD. V was clipped by 6 bases and J by 0 bases, with 9 bases between them. This CDR3 has 13 amino acids.

The chain is built from TRBV4-1 and TRBJ2-7; TRBD1 aligns across 9 bases. V dropped 0 bases and J dropped 8; count of bases not matched to a gene: 8. The CDR3 has 15 residues. From germline, CDR1 is MGHRA and CDR2 YSYEKL. The CDR3 sequence is CASSQEGQGPSQQYF. The CDR3 nucleotides read TGCGCCAGCAGCCAAGAGGGACAGGGCCCCTCCCAGCAGTACTTC.

The chain combines TRBV18 with TRBJ1-1; TRBD1 aligns across 8 bases. CDR1 and CDR2 (germline): KGHSH, LQKENI. V was pared by 4 bases and J by 3 bases, with 1 base of the junction left unmatched. The CDR3 runs to 13 residues. CDR3 region: CASSQTGDTEAFF. In DNA, the CDR3 is TGTGCCAGCTCACAGACAGGGGACACTGAAGCTTTCTTT.

This chain links TRBV4-1 with TRBJ2-5; TRBD1 matches at 9 bases. Germline assignment: CDR1 MGHRA and CDR2 YSYEKL. J gave up 5 bases and V 0 bases, and 10 bases lay outside the gene matches. This CDR3 has 17 amino acids. CDR3 DNA sequence: TGCGCCAGCAGCCAAGAAAGGACAGGGGCCCGCAGGGAGACCCAGTACTTC. Translating it yields CASSQERTGARRETQYF.

The rearrangement uses TRBV19 and TRBJ2-6; no reliable D call. This CDR3 has 15 residues. Between the trimmed V and J ends, which lost 2 bases and 0 bases, there was a span of 5 bases. Per the germline V gene, CDR1 is LNHDA and CDR2 is SQIVND (reference sequence). CDR3 nucleotides: TGTGCCAGTAGTATACAGGACTCTGGGGCCAACGTCCTGACTTTC. This gives the protein CASSIQDSGANVLTF.

This chain uses TRBV9 with TRBJ2-5; D is unclear. Trimming cost V 2 bases and J 2 bases, with 10 bases left between them. Germline V gives CDR1 SGDLS, CDR2 YYNGEE. The CDR3 consists of 14 residues. The CDR3 region has the DNA TGTGCCAGCAGCGTCACGGAGAGACAAGAGACCCAGTACTTC. Residues: CASSVTERQETQYF.

The chain couples TRBV19 to TRBJ2-4, with D maybe TRBD1 (5 bases). Trimming pared 1 base from V and 0 bases from J, leaving 10 bases between. This CDR3 is built from 16 residues. Germline V gives CDR1 LNHDA, CDR2 SQIVND (reference sequence). The CDR3 DNA follows: TGTGCCAGTAGTATAGGACAGATAATAGCCAAAAACATTCAGTACTTC. Translating it yields CASSIGQIIAKNIQYF.

Remarks on this clone: The same CDR3 can be traced to other DNA sequences in this sample. The chain is built from TRBV6-5 and TRBJ1-1, with 11 bases fitting TRBD1. J gave up 2 bases and V 7 bases, and 6 bases lay outside the gene matches. Germline CDR1 MNHEY, CDR2 SVGAGI. The CDR3 runs to 15 residues. The CDR3 loop is CASTTDRGRNTEAFF. The CDR3 DNA reads as TGTGCCAGCACCACGGACAGGGGGCGCAACACTGAAGCTTTCTTT.

CDR3 sequence: CASSIRQAVMNTEAFF. The CDR3 nucleotides read TGTGCCAGTAGTATAAGACAGGCCGTGATGAACACTGAAGCTTTCTTT. V gene TRBV19 combines with J gene TRBJ1-1, with D maybe TRBD1 (6 bases). The CDR3 sequence is 16 residues long. V was pared by 2 bases and J by 0 bases, with 13 bases between. From germline, CDR1 is LNHDA and CDR2 SQIVND (reference sequence). The whole variable domain, remainder taken from reference TRBV19 and TRBJ1-1, is DGGITQSPKYLFRKEGQNVTLSCEQNLNHDAMYWYRQDPGQGLRLIYYSQIVNDFQKGDIAEGYSVSREKKESFPLTVTSAQKNPTAFYLCASSIRQAVMNTEAFFGQGTRLTVV.

The V call is TRBV7-8, the J call TRBJ2-1, with a tentative D call TRBD2 (5 bases). Between the trimmed V and J ends, which lost 4 bases and 3 bases, there was a span of 10 bases. The CDR3 loop spans 14 amino acids. The V gene's germline CDR1 is SGHVS and CDR2 FQNEAQ. This chain's CDR3 is CASSSQRLYNEQFF. As DNA, the CDR3 is TGTGCCAGCAGCTCTCAGCGGCTCTACAATGAGCAGTTCTTC.

V is TRBV29-1 and J is TRBJ1-2; D uncertain. The length of the CDR3 is 11 residues. Germline V CDR1 and CDR2: SQVTM, ANQGSEA. V was trimmed by 2 bases and J by 5 bases, leaving 6 bases between them. As DNA, the CDR3 is TGCAGCGTTGAAAGCGGGTATGGCTACACCTTC. It yields the protein CSVESGYGYTF.

V and J are TRBV2 and TRBJ2-6; TRBD1 might be the D (5 bases). CDR3 size: 15 residues. Germline values: CDR1 SNHLY, CDR2 FYNNEI. Trimming removed 8 bases from V and 0 bases from J, with 11 bases in between. The CDR3 region has the DNA TGTGCCAGCGCAACAGGTTACTCTGGGGCCAACGTCCTGACTTTC. As protein: CASATGYSGANVLTF.

The chain links TRBV5-1 to TRBJ2-5; D is ambiguous. V dropped 5 bases and J dropped 9 bases, with 14 bases sitting between them. CDR1 and CDR2 (germline): SGHRS, YFSETQ. The CDR3 totals 12 residues. CDR3 amino acids: CASSYSADSQYF. CDR3 nucleotides: TGCGCCAGCAGTTATTCTGCAGACTCCCAGTACTTC.

The chain carries TRBV7-2 and TRBJ2-3; D is unresolved. Deletions cut 0 bases from V and 8 bases from J, with 9 bases between. Germline V gene sequence: CDR1 SGHTA, CDR2 FQGNSA. The CDR3 has 13 amino acids. The CDR3 nucleotides read TGTGCCAGCAGCTTAGCTTTCGGCGGTACGCAGTATTTT. Its translation: CASSLAFGGTQYF.

In the case of this clone: Other DNA sequences in this sample translate to the same CDR3. The chain links TRBV2 to TRBJ1-1; D is possibly TRBD1 (5 bases). CDR3 length: 15 residues. The germline CDR1 and CDR2 sequences are SNHLY and FYNNEI. With 1 base removed from V and 0 bases from J, the gap between germline ends came to 9 bases. As DNA, the CDR3 is TGTGCCAGCAGTGAAGGCAGGGTAATGAACACTGAAGCTTTCTTT. Encoded protein: CASSEGRVMNTEAFF.

The chain has TRBV6-5 and TRBJ1-4; 9 bases fit TRBD1. Germline CDR1 and CDR2: MNHEY and SVGAGI. The CDR3 is 14 amino acids. V gave up 0 bases and J gave up 12 bases; unmatched junction bases: 5. In DNA, the CDR3 is TGTGCCAGCAGTTACTCCGGGACAGGGAGGGAACTGTTTTTT. Translation gives CASSYSGTGRELFF.

The chain combines TRBV11-3 with TRBJ2-1; D is possibly TRBD2 (6 bases). Trimming removed 3 bases at V and 5 bases at J, with 8 bases between. This CDR3 has 13 residues. In germline, CDR1 is SGHNT, CDR2 YENEEA. The CDR3 DNA reads TGTGCCAGCAGCTTGTTAGCGGACAATGAGCAGTTCTTC. It translates to CASSLLADNEQFF.

The chain combines TRBV7-3 with TRBJ2-2, with 9 positions matching TRBD2. The V gene end was trimmed by 4 bases and the J gene end by 5 bases; junction bases not matched to a gene: 8. Looked up from germline, CDR1 is SGHTA and CDR2 is FQGTGA. The CDR3 sequence is 16 residues long. In DNA form, the CDR3 reads TGTGCCAGCAGCTCAAGAGGCGGGGGGGTTACCGGGGAGCTGTTTTTT. Translated: CASSSRGGGVTGELFF.

Concerning this clone itself: Its ends do not fully match the called genes, so a read error is possible. The chain combines TRBV7-9 with TRBJ1-5; D is unresolved. Germline V gene lookup returns CDR1 SEHNR and CDR2 FQNEAQ (reference sequence). The CDR3 has 15 amino acids. Here the CDR3 DNA reads TGTTCCAGCAGCTTAGACGGCGGAGTAAATCAGCCCCAGCATTTT. Residues: CSSSLDGGVNQPQHF.

The chain uses TRBV6-5 and TRBJ2-7; D possibly corresponds to TRBD2 (6 bases). Germline CDR1 MNHEY, CDR2 SVGAGI. Trimming removed 0 bases from V and 4 bases from J, with 13 bases in between. This CDR3 is built from 15 residues. The chain's CDR3 is CASSYSSGSGYEQYF. DNA of the CDR3: TGTGCCAGCAGTTACTCGTCCGGGAGTGGATACGAGCAGTACTTC.

This clone occurred a few times. The chain has TRBV6-1 and TRBJ2-1, with TRBD2 matching over 8 bases. Unmatched junction bases numbered 6, after V lost 3 bases and J lost 8 bases. The CDR3 sequence is 14 residues long. From germline, CDR1 is MNHNS and CDR2 SASEGT. As DNA, the CDR3 is TGTGCCAGCAGTGACCGGGGGGGCCGGGATGAGCAGTTCTTC. It yields the protein CASSDRGGRDEQFF.

The chain links TRBV2 to TRBJ1-5; unclear D gene. Germline CDR1 and CDR2: SNHLY and FYNNEI. V gave up 8 bases and J gave up 4 bases, with 15 bases separating them. The CDR3 has 14 residues. The CDR3 DNA is TGTGCCAGCGGAACGGCAGGAGGAAATCAGCCCCAGCATTTT. Translating gives CASGTAGGNQPQHF.

The V and J genes are TRBV5-1 and TRBJ2-3, with 9 bases matching TRBD2. Germline CDR1 SGHRS, CDR2 YFSETQ. CDR3 length: 16 residues. Trimming at V came to 0 bases and at J to 6 bases, leaving 8 bases not matched to a gene. The CDR3 DNA is TGCGCCAGCAGCTTGGGGGCTAGCGGGACCCCGGATACGCAGTATTTT. Encoded protein: CASSLGASGTPDTQYF.

V gene TRBV6-1 combines with J gene TRBJ2-7; D uncertain. V was shortened by 7 bases and J by 2 bases, with 12 bases between the two germline ends. This CDR3 has 13 residues. Looked up from germline, CDR1 is MNHNS and CDR2 is SASEGT. The CDR3 sequence: CASMVPDTYEQYF. The DNA for the CDR3 is TGTGCCAGCATGGTGCCAGATACCTACGAGCAGTACTTC.

This sequence joins TRBV5-1 and TRBJ2-7; 9 nucleotides match TRBD2. J lost 2 bases, V lost 0 bases, and 3 bases had no gene match. CDR1 is SGHRS and CDR2 is YFSETQ in the germline V gene. The CDR3 has 15 residues. Written as DNA, the CDR3 is TGCGCCAGCAGCTTGGCGGGCGGGGGGGCCTACGAGCAGTACTTC. Amino acid sequence: CASSLAGGGAYEQYF.

The chain recombines TRBV7-9 with TRBJ1-2; D may be TRBD1 (5 bases). V lost 7 bases and J 3 bases, leaving 15 bases between the germline ends. The CDR3 totals 14 residues. Germline loops: CDR1 SEHNR, CDR2 FQNEAQ (reference sequence). The CDR3: CASTRGRGDYGYTF. CDR3 nucleotides: TGTGCCAGCACCCGGGGGAGGGGTGACTATGGCTACACCTTC.

V usage is TRBV5-6 and J usage is TRBJ2-1; 9 nucleotides align to TRBD2. Trimming cost V 4 bases and J 6 bases; bases outside gene matches: 8. The CDR3 is 15 amino acids. CDR1 is SGHDT and CDR2 is YYEEEE in the germline V gene. The CDR3 region has the DNA TGTGCCAGCAGCGTGCCTAGCGGGGAACTCAATGAGCAGTTCTTC. It translates to CASSVPSGELNEQFF.